The 11 T cell receptor beta chains below were found in one sample sequenced in a study of control samples from healthy donors and cancer patients. Here immunoSEQ multiplex PCR was the method, and the copy in TCRdb shows in-frame clones only, minus some. The sample includes around 100,000 clones, 80% to 95% of them seen just once. Sequencing was performed on blood. The receptors stem from a human donor in good health. The donor label of this sample is uncertain.

This chain uses TRBV6-5 with TRBJ2-3, with no clear D. The germline V and J ends were trimmed by 2 bases and 5 bases, with 2 bases remaining between them. The CDR3 is 11 amino acids. Germline V gives CDR1 MNHEY, CDR2 SVGAGI. CDR3 protein: CASSYGDTQYF. CDR3 coding DNA: TGTGCCAGCAGTTACGGAGATACGCAGTATTTT.

This clone showed up just once. The chain links TRBV7-3 to TRBJ2-3; the D is unclear. Germline V gene data show CDR1 as SGHTA and CDR2 as FQGTGA. The CDR3 has 13 residues. Trimming cost V 1 base and J 4 bases, with 6 bases left between them. CDR3 nucleotide sequence: TGTGCCAGCAGCTTAATGACTGCAGATACGCAGTATTTT. Translated, it gives CASSLMTADTQYF.

The V call is TRBV10-3, the J call TRBJ2-1; D possibly corresponds to TRBD2 (5 bases). The CDR3 consists of 16 residues. V was trimmed by 5 bases and J by 0 bases, leaving 14 bases between them. CDR1 ENHRY and CDR2 SYGVKD come from the germline V gene. CDR3 loop: CAISNAGRSSYNEQFF. The CDR3 bases are TGTGCCATCAGTAATGCGGGTAGGAGCTCCTACAATGAGCAGTTCTTC.

The rearrangement joins TRBV9 to TRBJ2-3; D possibly corresponds to TRBD2 (6 bases). Germline V CDR1 and CDR2: SGDLS, YYNGEE. The CDR3 totals 15 residues. V gave up 7 bases and J gave up 2 bases, with 17 bases separating them. DNA of the CDR3: TGTGCCAGCTCCCGGGGGACGGTACCCACAGATACGCAGTATTTT. Translating gives CASSRGTVPTDTQYF.

The chain joins TRBV15 to TRBJ1-6, with 9 positions matching TRBD1. The CDR3 has 16 amino acids. Germline values: CDR1 LNHNV, CDR2 YYDKDF (reference sequence). V shed 0 bases and J 12 bases; nucleotides not matched to a gene: 9. CDR3 nucleotide sequence: TGTGCCACCAGCAGAGAAATGGGGACAGGGACCGAACCCCTCCACTTT. Translated, it gives CATSREMGTGTEPLHF.

The chain links TRBV7-6 to TRBJ2-2, with 7 nucleotides matching TRBD1. This CDR3 is built from 16 residues. CDR1 SGHVS and CDR2 FNYEAQ come from the germline V gene. Unmatched junction bases numbered 11, after V lost 7 bases and J lost 3 bases. CDR3 residues: CASNYPIGTDTGELFF. The CDR3 coding sequence is TGTGCCAGCAACTACCCTATCGGGACAGACACCGGGGAGCTGTTTTTT.

This clone was detected a few times. The chain has TRBV27 and TRBJ2-2; 8 bases are shared with TRBD1. This CDR3 has 15 residues. The junction had 7 bases not matched to a gene; V was cut back by 5 bases and J by 5 bases. CDR1 MNHEY and CDR2 SMNVEV come from the germline V gene (reference sequence). CDR3 residues: CASSIGQGRTGELFF. The CDR3 region has the DNA TGTGCCAGCAGTATCGGACAGGGACGGACCGGGGAGCTGTTTTTT.

The chain links TRBV5-1 to TRBJ2-3; 9 nucleotides line up with TRBD2. CDR3 length: 16 residues. Looked up from germline, CDR1 is SGHRS and CDR2 is YFSETQ. Germline trimming cut 5 bases from V and 1 base from J; bases unmatched to any gene: 8. In DNA form, the CDR3 reads TGCGCCAGCAGTCTTAGCGGGGGAGGCGGCACAGATACGCAGTATTTT. As protein: CASSLSGGGGTDTQYF.

This clone has just one count. The chain uses TRBV19 and TRBJ1-1; D is perhaps TRBD1 (5 bases). V dropped 7 bases and J dropped 0 bases, with 18 bases sitting between them. Germline values: CDR1 LNHDA, CDR2 SQIVND (reference sequence). This CDR3 spans 16 amino acids. Here the CDR3 reads CASKSTAVNMNTEAFF. The CDR3 DNA is TGTGCCAGTAAGTCGACAGCGGTAAACATGAACACTGAAGCTTTCTTT. The entire variable domain, with the rest obtained from reference TRBV19 and TRBJ1-1, is as follows: DGGITQSPKYLFRKEGQNVTLSCEQNLNHDAMYWYRQDPGQGLRLIYYSQIVNDFQKGDIAEGYSVSREKKESFPLTVTSAQKNPTAFYLCASKSTAVNMNTEAFFGQGTRLTVV.

A single count supports this clone. One junction end does not reproduce the germline sequence, and a read error may be involved. The V and J genes are TRBV9 and TRBJ1-2; D is unclear. This CDR3 spans 17 amino acids. Germline CDR1 reads SGDLS; CDR2 reads YYNGEE. The CDR3 DNA sequence: TGTGCCAGCAGCCCCCGATTGCGGCAAGCCAATAACTATGGCCACACCTTC. It yields the protein CASSPRLRQANNYGHTF.

This chain uses TRBV19 with TRBJ1-1; TRBD1 agrees at 8 bases. V was clipped by 4 bases and J by 0 bases; unmatched bases: 7. CDR1 and CDR2 (germline): LNHDA, SQIVND (reference sequence). The CDR3 extends over 16 amino acids. CDR3 region: CASSKAGGGMNTEAFF. DNA for the CDR3: TGTGCCAGTAGTAAAGCAGGGGGCGGGATGAACACTGAAGCTTTCTTT. The full variable domain, completed using reference TRBV19 and TRBJ1-1, is DGGITQSPKYLFRKEGQNVTLSCEQNLNHDAMYWYRQDPGQGLRLIYYSQIVNDFQKGDIAEGYSVSREKKESFPLTVTSAQKNPTAFYLCASSKAGGGMNTEAFFGQGTRLTVV.